The sequence of this TCR beta chain was determined in a study of graft-versus-host responses after intestinal transplantation. General study findings and limits: GvH clones turned up in recipient marrow; some had shown up first in ileum or blood. Levels of circulating GvH clones at their peak were associated with early post-transplant HvG declines.

Comment on this clone: What it binds is unknown.

The table came from immunoSEQ multiplex PCR; TCRdb's copy has only in-frame clones and leaves some out. The repertoire holds under 75,000 clones, 90% seen once, with roughly 4% in the top ten. The length of the CDR3 is 14 residues. Looked up from germline, CDR1 is MDHEN and CDR2 is SYDVKM. V was clipped by 7 bases and J by 0 bases, with 10 bases between them. The clonotype comes from a human donor who was the organ donor for an intestinal transplant. The genes are TRBV28 and TRBJ1-3, with D tentatively TRBD1 (6 bases). Material: unstimulated CD8+ T cells sorted from spleen or lymph node cells, obtained before transplant. Here the CDR3 reads CASKGVASGNTIYF. In DNA form, the CDR3 reads TGTGCCAGCAAGGGGGTTGCCTCTGGAAACACCATATATTTT. The full variable domain, its missing parts supplied by reference TRBV28 and TRBJ1-3, is DVKVTQSSRYLVKRTGEKVFLECVQDMDHENMFWYRQDPGLGLRLIYFSYDVKMKEKGDIPEGYSVSREKKERFSLILESASTNQTSMYLCASKGVASGNTIYFGEGSWLTVV.